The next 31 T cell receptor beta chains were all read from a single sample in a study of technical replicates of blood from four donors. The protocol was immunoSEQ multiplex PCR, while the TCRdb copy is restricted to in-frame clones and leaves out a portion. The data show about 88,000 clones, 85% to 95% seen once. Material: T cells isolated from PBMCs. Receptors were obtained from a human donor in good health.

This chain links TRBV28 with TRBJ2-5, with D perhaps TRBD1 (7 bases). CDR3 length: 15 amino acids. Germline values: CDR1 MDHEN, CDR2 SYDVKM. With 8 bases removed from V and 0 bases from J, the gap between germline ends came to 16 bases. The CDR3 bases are TGTGCCAGCGCGGGGACAGCTACTTACCAAGAGACCCAGTACTTC. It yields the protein CASAGTATYQETQYF.

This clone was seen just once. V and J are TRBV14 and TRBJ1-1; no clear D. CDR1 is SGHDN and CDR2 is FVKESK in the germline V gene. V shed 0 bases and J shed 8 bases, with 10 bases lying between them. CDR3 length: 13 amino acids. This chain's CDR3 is CASSQDRPEEAFF. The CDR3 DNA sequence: TGTGCCAGCAGCCAAGATCGTCCTGAGGAAGCTTTCTTT.

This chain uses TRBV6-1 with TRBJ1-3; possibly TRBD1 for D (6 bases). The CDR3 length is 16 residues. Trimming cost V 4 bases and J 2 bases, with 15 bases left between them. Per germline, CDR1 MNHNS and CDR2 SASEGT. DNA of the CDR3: TGTGCCAGCAGTGGGGTGCAGGGGATCGCTGGAAACACCATATATTTT. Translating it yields CASSGVQGIAGNTIYF.

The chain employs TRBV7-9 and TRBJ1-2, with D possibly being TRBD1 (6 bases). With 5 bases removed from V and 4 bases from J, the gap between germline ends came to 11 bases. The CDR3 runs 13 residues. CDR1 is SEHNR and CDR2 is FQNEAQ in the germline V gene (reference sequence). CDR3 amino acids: CASSRTAPYGYTF. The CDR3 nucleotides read TGTGCCAGCAGCCGGACAGCCCCCTATGGCTACACCTTC.

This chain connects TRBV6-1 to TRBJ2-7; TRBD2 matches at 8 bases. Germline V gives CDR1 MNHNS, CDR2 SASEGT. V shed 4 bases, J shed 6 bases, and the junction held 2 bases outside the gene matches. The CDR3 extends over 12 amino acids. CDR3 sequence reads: CASSGRGGEQYF. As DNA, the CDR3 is TGTGCCAGCAGTGGCCGGGGGGGCGAGCAGTACTTC.

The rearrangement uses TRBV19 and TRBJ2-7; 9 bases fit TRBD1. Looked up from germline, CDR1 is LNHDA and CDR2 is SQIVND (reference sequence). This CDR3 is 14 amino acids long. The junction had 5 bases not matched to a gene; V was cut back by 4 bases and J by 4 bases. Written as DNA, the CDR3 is TGTGCCAGTAGTACTTCCGGACAGGGGTACGAGCAGTACTTC. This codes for CASSTSGQGYEQYF.

CDR3 in amino acids: CASSELDRFYNEQFF. In DNA form, the CDR3 reads TGTGCCAGCAGTGAATTAGACAGGTTCTACAATGAGCAGTTCTTC. This chain uses TRBV6-1 with TRBJ2-1; D is possibly TRBD1 (6 bases). Trimming removed 2 bases at V and 3 bases at J, with 11 bases between. The CDR3 is made up of 15 amino acids. CDR1 is MNHNS and CDR2 is SASEGT in the germline V gene.

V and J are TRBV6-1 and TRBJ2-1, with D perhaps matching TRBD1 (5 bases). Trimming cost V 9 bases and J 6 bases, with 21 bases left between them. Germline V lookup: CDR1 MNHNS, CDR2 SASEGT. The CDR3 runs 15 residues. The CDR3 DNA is TGTGCCAGTAAAAGAAAGGGGCCAGGGCGCAATGAGCAGTTCTTC. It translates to CASKRKGPGRNEQFF.

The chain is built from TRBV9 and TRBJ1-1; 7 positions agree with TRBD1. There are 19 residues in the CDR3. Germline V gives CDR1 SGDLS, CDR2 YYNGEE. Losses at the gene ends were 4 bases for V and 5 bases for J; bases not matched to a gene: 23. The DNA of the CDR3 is TGTGCCAGCAGCCCCCGGTTACCAGACAGGGAAGGTGGAAGAACTGAAGCTTTCTTT. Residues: CASSPRLPDREGGRTEAFF.

CDR3 region: CASSPQGDLRQPQHF. The CDR3 DNA reads TGTGCCAGCAGTCCCCAGGGGGACCTGAGGCAGCCCCAGCATTTT. The chain recombines TRBV28 with TRBJ1-5; 7 bases match TRBD1. J lost 7 bases, V lost 5 bases, and 11 bases had no gene match. The length of the CDR3 is 15 residues. The V gene's germline CDR1 is MDHEN and CDR2 SYDVKM.

This chain's CDR3 is CASSPDRINNQPQHF. In DNA form, the CDR3 reads TGTGCCAGTAGTCCGGACAGGATCAACAATCAGCCCCAGCATTTT. V and J are TRBV19 and TRBJ1-5; 7 positions agree with TRBD1. Germline CDR1 is LNHDA and CDR2 is SQIVND (reference sequence). V lost 5 bases and J lost 3; bases outside the gene matches: 7. CDR3 length equals 15 residues.

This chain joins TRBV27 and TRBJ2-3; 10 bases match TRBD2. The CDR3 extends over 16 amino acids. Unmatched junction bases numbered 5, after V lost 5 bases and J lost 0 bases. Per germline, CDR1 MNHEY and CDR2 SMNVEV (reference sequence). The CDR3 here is CASSPLSGGSTDTQYF. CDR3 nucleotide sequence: TGTGCCAGCAGTCCGCTTAGCGGGGGGAGCACAGATACGCAGTATTTT.

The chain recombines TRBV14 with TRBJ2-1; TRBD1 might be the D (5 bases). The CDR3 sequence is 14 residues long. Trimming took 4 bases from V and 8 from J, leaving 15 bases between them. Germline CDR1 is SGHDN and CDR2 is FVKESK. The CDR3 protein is CASSPPQGTDEQFF. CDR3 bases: TGTGCCAGCAGCCCACCTCAGGGTACGGATGAGCAGTTCTTC.

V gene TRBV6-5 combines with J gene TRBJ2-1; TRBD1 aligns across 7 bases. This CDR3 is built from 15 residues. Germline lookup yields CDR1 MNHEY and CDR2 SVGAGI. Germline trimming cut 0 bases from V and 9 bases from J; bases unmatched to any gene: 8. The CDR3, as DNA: TGTGCCAGCAGTTACTCGCCAAGTAACAGGGGTGAGCAGTTCTTC. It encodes CASSYSPSNRGEQFF.

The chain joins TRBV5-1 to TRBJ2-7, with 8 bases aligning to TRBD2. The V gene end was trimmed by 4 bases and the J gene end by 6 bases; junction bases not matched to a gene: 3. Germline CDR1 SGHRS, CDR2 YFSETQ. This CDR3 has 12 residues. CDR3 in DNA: TGCGCCAGCAGCGACGGGGGGGGCGAGCAGTACTTC. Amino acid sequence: CASSDGGGEQYF.

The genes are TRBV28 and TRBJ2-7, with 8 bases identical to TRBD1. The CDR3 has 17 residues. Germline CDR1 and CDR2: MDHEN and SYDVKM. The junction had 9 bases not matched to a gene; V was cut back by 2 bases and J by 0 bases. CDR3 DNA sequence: TGTGCCAGCAGTTTACAACCCGGGACAGGATTCTCCTACGAGCAGTACTTC. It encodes CASSLQPGTGFSYEQYF.

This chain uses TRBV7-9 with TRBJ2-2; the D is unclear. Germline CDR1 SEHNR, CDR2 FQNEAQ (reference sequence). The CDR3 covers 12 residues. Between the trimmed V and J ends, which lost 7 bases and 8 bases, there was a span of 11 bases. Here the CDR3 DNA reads TGTGCCAGCACCATAACTCCGGGGGAGCTGTTTTTT. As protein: CASTITPGELFF.

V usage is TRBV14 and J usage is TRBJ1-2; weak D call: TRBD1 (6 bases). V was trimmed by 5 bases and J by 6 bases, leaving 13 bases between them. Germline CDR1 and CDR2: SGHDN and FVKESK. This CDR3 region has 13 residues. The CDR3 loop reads CASSRGGLDGYTF. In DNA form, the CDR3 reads TGTGCCAGCAGCAGGGGGGGCCTTGATGGCTACACCTTC.

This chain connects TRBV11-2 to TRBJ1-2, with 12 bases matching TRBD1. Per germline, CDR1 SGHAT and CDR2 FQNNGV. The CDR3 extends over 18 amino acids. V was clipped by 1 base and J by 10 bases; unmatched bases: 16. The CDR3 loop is CASSLVRGGTGGNKDYTF. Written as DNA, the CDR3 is TGTGCCAGCAGCTTAGTGCGAGGGGGGACAGGGGGCAATAAGGACTACACCTTC. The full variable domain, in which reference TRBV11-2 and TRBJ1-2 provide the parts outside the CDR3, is EAGVAQSPRYKIIEKRQSVAFWCNPISGHATLYWYQQILGQGPKLLIQFQNNGVVDDSQLPKDRFSAERLKGVDSTLKIQPAKLEDSAVYLCASSLVRGGTGGNKDYTFGSGTRLTVV.

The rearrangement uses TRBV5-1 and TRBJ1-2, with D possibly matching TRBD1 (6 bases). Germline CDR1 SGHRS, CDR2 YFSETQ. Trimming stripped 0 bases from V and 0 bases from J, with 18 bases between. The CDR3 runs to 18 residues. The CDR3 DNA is TGCGCCAGCAGCTTGGAGGTTCGGGCAGGGGCTTCTAACTATGGCTACACCTTC. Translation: CASSLEVRAGASNYGYTF. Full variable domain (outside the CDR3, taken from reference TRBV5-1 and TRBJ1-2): KAGVTQTPRYLIKTRGQQVTLSCSPISGHRSVSWYQQTPGQGLQFLFEYFSETQRNKGNFPGRFSGRQFSNSRSEMNVSTLELGDSALYLCASSLEVRAGASNYGYTFGSGTRLTVV.

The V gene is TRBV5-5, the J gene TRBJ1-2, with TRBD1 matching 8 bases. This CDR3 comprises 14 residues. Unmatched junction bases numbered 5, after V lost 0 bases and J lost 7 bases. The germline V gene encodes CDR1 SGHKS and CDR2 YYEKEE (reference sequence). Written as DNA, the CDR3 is TGTGCCAGCAGCTTGGAATTCAGGGGGCCTGGCTACACCTTC. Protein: CASSLEFRGPGYTF.

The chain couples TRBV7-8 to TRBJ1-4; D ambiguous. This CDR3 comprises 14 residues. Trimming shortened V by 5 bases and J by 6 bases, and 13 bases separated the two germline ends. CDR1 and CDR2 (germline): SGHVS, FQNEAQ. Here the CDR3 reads CASSPGPEHEKLFF. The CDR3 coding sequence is TGTGCCAGCAGCCCTGGGCCCGAACATGAAAAACTGTTTTTT. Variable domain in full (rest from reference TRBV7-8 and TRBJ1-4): GAGVSQSPRYKVAKRGQDVALRCDPISGHVSLFWYQQALGQGPEFLTYFQNEAQLDKSGLPSDRFFAERPEGSVSTLKIQRTQQEDSAVYLCASSPGPEHEKLFFGSGTQLSVL.

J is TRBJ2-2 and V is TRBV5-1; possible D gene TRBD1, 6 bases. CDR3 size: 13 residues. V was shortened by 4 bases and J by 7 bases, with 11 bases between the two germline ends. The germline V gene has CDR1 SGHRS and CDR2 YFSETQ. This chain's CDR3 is CASSAGVGGELFF. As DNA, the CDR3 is TGCGCCAGCAGCGCAGGGGTAGGCGGGGAGCTGTTTTTT.

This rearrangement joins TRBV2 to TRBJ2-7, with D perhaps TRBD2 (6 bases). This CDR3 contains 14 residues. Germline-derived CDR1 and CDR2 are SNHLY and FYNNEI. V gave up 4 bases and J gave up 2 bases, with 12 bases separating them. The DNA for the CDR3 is TGTGCCAGCAGTGGGTTAGCGGTTACCTACGAGCAGTACTTC. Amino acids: CASSGLAVTYEQYF. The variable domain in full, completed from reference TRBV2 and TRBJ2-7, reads EPEVTQTPSHQVTQMGQEVILRCVPISNHLYFYWYRQILGQKVEFLVSFYNNEISEKSEIFDDQFSVERPDGSNFTLKIRSTKLEDSAMYFCASSGLAVTYEQYFGPGTRLTVT.

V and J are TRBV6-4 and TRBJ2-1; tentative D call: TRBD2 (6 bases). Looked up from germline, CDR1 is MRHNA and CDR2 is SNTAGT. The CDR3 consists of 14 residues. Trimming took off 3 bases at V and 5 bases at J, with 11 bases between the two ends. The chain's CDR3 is CASSELAIDNEQFF. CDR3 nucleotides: TGTGCCAGCAGTGAACTAGCTATCGACAATGAGCAGTTCTTC.

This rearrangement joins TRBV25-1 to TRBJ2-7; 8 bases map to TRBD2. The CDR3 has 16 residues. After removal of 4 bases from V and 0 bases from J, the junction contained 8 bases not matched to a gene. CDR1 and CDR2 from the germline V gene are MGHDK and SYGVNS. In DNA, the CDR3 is TGTGCCAGCAGTGCTATGGGTAGCGGGACCTCCTACGAGCAGTACTTC. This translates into CASSAMGSGTSYEQYF.

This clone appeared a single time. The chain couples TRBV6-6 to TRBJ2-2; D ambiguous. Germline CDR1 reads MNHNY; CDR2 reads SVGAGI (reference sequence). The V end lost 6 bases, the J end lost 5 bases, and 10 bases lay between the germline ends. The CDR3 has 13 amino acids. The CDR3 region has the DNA TGTGCCAGCAGCCCGCGAAGAACCGGGGAGCTGTTTTTT. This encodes CASSPRRTGELFF.

The CDR3 sequence is CASRKQGNTEAFF. In DNA form, the CDR3 reads TGTGCCAGTAGGAAACAGGGGAACACTGAAGCTTTCTTT. V usage is TRBV19 and J usage is TRBJ1-1; D is perhaps TRBD1 (6 bases). Looked up from germline, CDR1 is LNHDA and CDR2 is SQIVND (reference sequence). The CDR3 is 13 amino acids. Trimming removed 6 bases from V and 1 base from J, with 9 bases in between. The full variable domain, in which reference TRBV19 and TRBJ1-1 provide the parts outside the CDR3, is DGGITQSPKYLFRKEGQNVTLSCEQNLNHDAMYWYRQDPGQGLRLIYYSQIVNDFQKGDIAEGYSVSREKKESFPLTVTSAQKNPTAFYLCASRKQGNTEAFFGQGTRLTVV.

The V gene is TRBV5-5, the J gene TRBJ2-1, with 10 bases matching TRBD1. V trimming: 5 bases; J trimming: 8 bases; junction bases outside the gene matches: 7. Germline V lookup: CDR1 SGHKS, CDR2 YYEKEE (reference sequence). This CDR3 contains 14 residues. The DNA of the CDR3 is TGTGCCAGCAGTTCCGGGACAGGGGCGGATGAGCAGTTCTTC. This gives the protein CASSSGTGADEQFF.

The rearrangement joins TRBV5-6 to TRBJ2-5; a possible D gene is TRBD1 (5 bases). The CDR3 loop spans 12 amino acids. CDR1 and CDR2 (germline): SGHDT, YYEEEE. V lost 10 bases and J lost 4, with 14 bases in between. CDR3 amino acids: CACQKGIETQYF. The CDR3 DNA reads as TGTGCCTGCCAGAAGGGGATAGAGACCCAGTACTTC.

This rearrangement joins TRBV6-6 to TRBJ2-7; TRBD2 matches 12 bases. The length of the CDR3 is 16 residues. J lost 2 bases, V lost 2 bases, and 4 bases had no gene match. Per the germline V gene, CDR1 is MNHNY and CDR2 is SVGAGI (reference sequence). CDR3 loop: CASSYLAGGAPYEQYF. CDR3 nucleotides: TGTGCCAGCAGTTACCTAGCGGGGGGGGCTCCCTACGAGCAGTACTTC.